Presented here are 18 T cell receptor beta chains from one specimen sequenced in a study of T cells after somatic rescue of genetic block. Assay: immunoSEQ multiplex PCR; the TCRdb copy retains only in-frame clones and omits some. The sample holds tens of thousands of clones, just under 95% seen once. The sequencing sample was made of peripheral blood mononuclear cells (PBMCs). The receptors stem from a man aged 40-55 years.

The count of this clone is one. The CDR3 nucleotides read TGTGCCAGCACATCTGCGGGGCATGATTCACCCCTCCACTTT. As protein: CASTSAGHDSPLHF. The chain carries TRBV28 and TRBJ1-6; weak D call: TRBD1 (5 bases). In germline, CDR1 is MDHEN, CDR2 SYDVKM. Trimming removed 7 bases from V and 8 bases from J, with 15 bases in between. This CDR3 region has 14 residues.

The rearrangement joins TRBV7-9 to TRBJ1-2; 9 bases agree with TRBD1. The CDR3 consists of 13 residues. J was trimmed by 8 bases and V by 4 bases; bases with no gene match: 5. CDR1 and CDR2 from the germline V gene are SEHNR and FQNEAQ (reference sequence). CDR3 in amino acids: CASSYGTGSGYTF. In DNA form, the CDR3 reads TGTGCCAGCAGCTACGGGACAGGGAGCGGCTACACCTTC.

V gene TRBV27 combines with J gene TRBJ2-3, with a tentative D call TRBD1 (5 bases). The germline CDR1 and CDR2 sequences are MNHEY and SMNVEV (reference sequence). The V gene lost 2 bases and the J gene lost 3 bases, with 12 bases spanning the gap. CDR3 length: 15 residues. The CDR3 protein is CASSLQGGRTDTQYF. The CDR3 nucleotides are TGTGCCAGCAGTTTACAGGGTGGCAGAACAGATACGCAGTATTTT.

The chain recombines TRBV7-2 with TRBJ2-5; the D call may be TRBD1 or TRBD2 (5 bases each). Trimming took off 4 bases at V and 5 bases at J, with 11 bases between the two ends. The CDR3 loop spans 13 amino acids. Germline lookup yields CDR1 SGHTA and CDR2 FQGNSA. The CDR3 nucleotides read TGTGCCAGCAGCTCAAGGGGCGGGGAGACCCAGTACTTC. It codes for CASSSRGGETQYF.

This clone appeared a few times. V is TRBV7-3 and J is TRBJ2-2, with TRBD1 matching over 9 bases. This CDR3 is 18 amino acids long. Per the germline V gene, CDR1 is SGHTA and CDR2 is FQGTGA. J lost 4 bases, V lost 5 bases, and 14 bases had no gene match. CDR3 region: CASSPRPETGGITGELFF. CDR3 bases: TGTGCCAGCAGCCCTCGTCCCGAGACAGGGGGGATCACCGGGGAGCTGTTTTTT. Complete variable domain (other parts from reference TRBV7-3 and TRBJ2-2): GAGVSQTPSNKVTEKGKYVELRCDPISGHTALYWYRQSLGQGPEFLIYFQGTGAADDSGLPNDRFFAVRPEGSVSTLKIQRTERGDSAVYLCASSPRPETGGITGELFFGEGSRLTVL.

As to this clone: The same CDR3 is also encoded by other DNA sequences in this sample. The chain combines TRBV5-6 with TRBJ2-4, with D tentatively TRBD1 (6 bases). Trimming removed 4 bases at V and 0 bases at J, with 14 bases between. Germline lookup yields CDR1 SGHDT and CDR2 YYEEEE. This CDR3 spans 16 amino acids. The CDR3 DNA reads TGTGCCAGCAGCCAACAGGGCCTCTTAGCCAAAAACATTCAGTACTTC. It yields the protein CASSQQGLLAKNIQYF.

The sample holds a few counts of this clone. The genes are TRBV5-1 and TRBJ2-5; TRBD1 matches at 9 bases. The ends lost 1 base at V and 1 base at J; junction bases unmatched: 5. The CDR3 extends over 16 amino acids. Germline V gene data show CDR1 as SGHRS and CDR2 as YFSETQ. CDR3 DNA: TGCGCCAGCAGCTTGTCGGGACAGGGACCCCAAGAGACCCAGTACTTC. Residues: CASSLSGQGPQETQYF.

The chain links TRBV15 to TRBJ2-7, with D possibly being TRBD2 (5 bases). The V and J ends lost 0 bases and 1 base respectively, with 7 bases between them. The CDR3 runs to 14 residues. Germline lookup yields CDR1 LNHNV and CDR2 YYDKDF (reference sequence). Here the CDR3 reads CATSREEVSYEQYF. The CDR3 DNA is TGTGCCACCAGCAGAGAGGAGGTATCCTACGAGCAGTACTTC.

Only a few counts were recorded for this clone. The rearrangement links TRBV19 to TRBJ1-3; the D is unclear. The CDR3 runs 15 residues. The germline V gene has CDR1 LNHDA and CDR2 SQIVND (reference sequence). V was trimmed by 3 bases and J by 0 bases, leaving 9 bases between them. The CDR3 here is CASSIRTDSGNTIYF. The CDR3 DNA follows: TGTGCCAGTAGTATCAGGACGGACTCTGGAAACACCATATATTTT.

The J gene is TRBJ1-2, the V gene TRBV28, with D perhaps matching TRBD1 (6 bases). Germline V gene data show CDR1 as MDHEN and CDR2 as SYDVKM. CDR3 length: 13 residues. Trimming cost V 6 bases and J 2 bases, with 10 bases left between them. In DNA form, the CDR3 reads TGTGCCAGCAGGGACAGAAGAAACTATGGCTACACCTTC. Residues: CASRDRRNYGYTF.

This chain connects TRBV11-3 to TRBJ2-7; D is perhaps TRBD1 or TRBD2 (6 bases each). This CDR3 is 15 amino acids long. Germline V gene lookup returns CDR1 SGHNT and CDR2 YENEEA. Trimming left V 6 bases short and J 2 bases short, with 17 bases between. CDR3 sequence: CASSLTGTGAYEQYF. The CDR3, as DNA: TGTGCCAGCAGTCTCACAGGGACTGGAGCCTACGAGCAGTACTTC.

J is TRBJ1-6 and V is TRBV6-5, with a tentative D call TRBD1 (5 bases). CDR1 and CDR2 from the germline V gene are MNHEY and SVGAGI. There are 15 residues in the CDR3. V was pared by 2 bases and J by 6 bases, with 11 bases between. CDR3 amino acids: CASSYRRGGNSPLHF. The DNA for the CDR3 is TGTGCCAGCAGTTACAGGAGGGGAGGTAATTCACCCCTCCACTTT.

This sequence joins TRBV29-1 and TRBJ1-2; 8 nucleotides match TRBD1. The CDR3 is 11 residues long. V gave up 4 bases and J gave up 8 bases; unmatched junction bases: 3. CDR1 and CDR2 (germline): SQVTM, ANQGSEA. CDR3 amino acids: CSVVDREGYTF. The CDR3 DNA sequence: TGCAGCGTTGTGGACAGGGAAGGCTACACCTTC.

The chain has TRBV4-3 and TRBJ2-7; D unclear. V lost 0 bases and J lost 6, with 9 bases in between. The CDR3 covers 13 residues. In germline, CDR1 is LGHNA, CDR2 YSLEER. The CDR3 region has the DNA TGCGCCAGCAGCCAAGAAGTTTTTTCCGAGCAGTACTTC. It is translated as CASSQEVFSEQYF.

This sequence joins TRBV2 and TRBJ1-4; D gene ambiguous. CDR1 and CDR2 from the germline V gene are SNHLY and FYNNEI. V lost 3 bases to trimming and J lost 0 bases, with 11 bases between them. The CDR3 consists of 16 residues. CDR3 DNA: TGTGCCAGCAGTGATCTTCTACCCGCAACTAATGAAAAACTGTTTTTT. It yields the protein CASSDLLPATNEKLFF.

This chain connects TRBV5-6 to TRBJ2-5; either TRBD1 or TRBD2 may supply D (5 bases each). The V gene's germline CDR1 is SGHDT and CDR2 YYEEEE. V was clipped by 2 bases and J by 5 bases, with 16 bases between them. This CDR3 comprises 15 residues. This CDR3 reads CASSLPGPDTETQYF. The DNA of the CDR3 is TGTGCCAGCAGCTTACCGGGACCGGATACGGAGACCCAGTACTTC.

The V gene is TRBV7-2, the J gene TRBJ2-6, with D uncertain. The CDR3 is 17 amino acids. Trimming cost V 2 bases and J 0 bases, with 11 bases left between them. The germline gives CDR1 SGHTA, CDR2 FQGNSA. The CDR3 DNA follows: TGTGCCAGCAGCTTAAGGGAAGCTGGCTCTGGGGCCAACGTCCTGACTTTC. Its translation is CASSLREAGSGANVLTF.

The chain combines TRBV5-1 with TRBJ2-2; no reliable D call. Trimming took off 3 bases at V and 6 bases at J, with 15 bases between the two ends. The germline V gene has CDR1 SGHRS and CDR2 YFSETQ. The CDR3 contains 15 residues. CDR3 sequence (DNA): TGCGCCAGCAGCTCCGGAAGGAGTAACGCCGGGGAGCTGTTTTTT. Its translation: CASSSGRSNAGELFF.